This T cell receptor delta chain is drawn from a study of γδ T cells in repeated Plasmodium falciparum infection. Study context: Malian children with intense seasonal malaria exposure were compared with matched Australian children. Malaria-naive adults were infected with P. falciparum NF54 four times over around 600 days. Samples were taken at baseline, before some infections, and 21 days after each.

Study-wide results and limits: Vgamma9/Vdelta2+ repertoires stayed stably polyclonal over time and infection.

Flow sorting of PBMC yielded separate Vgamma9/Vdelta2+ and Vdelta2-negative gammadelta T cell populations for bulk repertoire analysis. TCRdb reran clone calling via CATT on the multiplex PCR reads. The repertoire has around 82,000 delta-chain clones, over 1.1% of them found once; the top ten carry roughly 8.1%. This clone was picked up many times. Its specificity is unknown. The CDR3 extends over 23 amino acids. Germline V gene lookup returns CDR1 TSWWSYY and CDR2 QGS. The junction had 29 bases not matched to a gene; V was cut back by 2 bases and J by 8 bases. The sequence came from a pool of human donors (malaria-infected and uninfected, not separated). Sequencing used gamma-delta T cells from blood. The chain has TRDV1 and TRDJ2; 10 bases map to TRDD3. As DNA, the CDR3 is TGTGCTCTTGGGGAATATGGAACGTTGTATTTTGGGGGATACAGGGGGGACAGGGCACAACTCTTCTTT. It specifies CALGEYGTLYFGGYRGDRAQLFF.